The present T cell receptor beta chain was sequenced within a study of T cells after yellow fever vaccination. The TCR cDNA carried a universal primer site and UMIs from 5'RACE template switching. MiXCR was run by TCRdb on the 5' RACE reads, yielding one entry per CDR3 protein. The sample shows hundreds of thousands of distinct CDR3 sequences, 10% to 15% of them seen only once. Overall study results and limits: On re-exposure, the response was weaker but peaked faster, at day 5 versus 15. Abundant clonotypes from the bulk population could have been carried over as contaminants into FACS-sorted repertoires. The booster saw the reappearance of most primary-vaccination clones (roughly 96% CD4, 88% CD8).

A remark on this clonotype: Its cognate antigen is unknown.

Between the trimmed V and J ends, which lost 1 base and 8 bases, there was a span of 12 bases. The CDR3 has 14 amino acids. CDR1 and CDR2 (germline): SGHVS, FQNEAQ. This chain uses TRBV7-8 with TRBJ2-1, with D perhaps matching TRBD1 (7 bases). This specimen consisted of PBMCs, obtained on the day of the yellow fever booster vaccination. The source of this sequence is a man aged 30 to 45 who received the YFV17D yellow fever vaccine. CDR3 residues: CASSLGGGGDEQFF. In DNA form, the CDR3 reads TGTGCCAGCAGCTTAGGAGGAGGGGGCGATGAGCAGTTCTTC.